This TCR beta chain appears in the sequencing data of a study of T cells in Graves' hyperthyroidism and ophthalmopathy. This clonotype has just a few counts. PBMCs came from roughly 10 ml fresh peripheral blood. Trimming took 7 bases from V and 0 from J, leaving 9 bases between them. The CDR3 sequence is 13 residues long. Germline loops: CDR1 MNHNS, CDR2 SASEGT. RNA transcripts yielded amplified TCR beta CDR3 regions. An initial round of RT-PCR targeting the TCR CDR3 relied on the HTBI primer set. In TCRdb, the multiplex PCR reads were re-called with MiXCR into one record per CDR3 protein. The top ten hold about 31% of the sample, which has about 500,000 distinct CDR3 sequences, about 16% seen once.

The chain joins TRBV6-1 to TRBJ1-1, with D perhaps matching TRBD1 (6 bases). The source material was blood. This clonotype was obtained from a woman in her twenties or thirties with Graves' ophthalmopathy. The CDR3 region has the DNA TGTGCCAGCACCGACAGGATGAACACTGAAGCTTTCTTT. Translation: CASTDRMNTEAFF.